This T cell receptor (beta chain) was sequenced for a study of CD8+CD57+ T cells in acquired aplastic anemia. About the research overall: The mean DNA yield obtained from sorted CD4+ and CD8+ cells came to 3.2 ug.

Using genomic DNA as the template, TCR beta VDJ and CDR3 profiling was carried out. TCRdb reanalysed the reads using MiXCR and keeps one entry per CDR3 protein. The sample has about 180,000 distinct CDR3 sequences, 40% to 55% seen once. Study-level points and caveats: The same twenty-nine CD8+ CDR3 sequences occurred in patients and in controls.

The sample holds many counts of this clonotype. What it recognizes is unknown. CDR1 is SNHLY and CDR2 is FYNNEI in the germline V gene. The CDR3 has 16 amino acids. V dropped 5 bases and J dropped 3; count of bases not matched to a gene: 12. Flow cytometry had shown expanded CD8+CD57+ cells in the patients chosen for sequencing. The sample taken for sequencing was sorted CD4+, CD8+, or CD8+CD57+ T cells (not recorded which) from PBMCs. The clonotype originates from a human donor with aplastic anemia. V and J are TRBV2 and TRBJ2-5, with TRBD2 identical over 7 bases. The CDR3 region has the DNA TGTGCCAGCAGTTTCCCCGGGGGGACGGGGGAAGAGACCCAGTACTTC. Protein: CASSFPGGTGEETQYF.